This TCR beta chain comes out of a study of OX40 agonist ivuxolimab in advanced cancers. The wider study: Of mixed ages from about 23 to 85 and averaging approximately 60 years, the group was about 86% male. Study-wide results and limits: Averaging showed that CD8+ T cells had more expanded clones than CD4+ did.

On this clone itself: As yet, its antigen is unknown.

V gave up 5 bases and J gave up 5 bases, with 16 bases separating them. Germline CDR1 GTSNPN, CDR2 SVGIG (reference sequence). The CDR3 consists of 14 residues. Profiling relied on immunoSEQ multiplex PCR, and the TCRdb table lists in-frame clones only, not all of them. The table includes 50,000 or so clones, around 77% detected once. Patients were ineligible given autoimmune disease history or systemic immunosuppression. The study sampled blood at baseline, cycle 4 day 1, and cycle 7 day 1. The receptor comes from an adult with an advanced solid tumor such as melanoma, head and neck, liver or kidney cancer. The V and J genes are TRBV30 and TRBJ1-5; D possibly corresponds to TRBD1 (5 bases). Sequences were derived from CD4+ or CD8+ T cells sorted from blood, sampled in a trial of the OX40 agonist ivuxolimab. Written as DNA, the CDR3 is TGTGCCTGGTCTTCTGGGCAGGGCTATCAGCCCCAGCATTTT. Residues: CAWSSGQGYQPQHF. Variable domain in full (rest from reference TRBV30 and TRBJ1-5): SQTIHQWPATLVQPVGSPLSLECTVEGTSNPNLYWYRQAAGRGLQLLFYSVGIGQISSEVPQNLSASRPQDRQFILSSKKLLLSDSGFYLCAWSSGQGYQPQHFGDGTRLSIL.